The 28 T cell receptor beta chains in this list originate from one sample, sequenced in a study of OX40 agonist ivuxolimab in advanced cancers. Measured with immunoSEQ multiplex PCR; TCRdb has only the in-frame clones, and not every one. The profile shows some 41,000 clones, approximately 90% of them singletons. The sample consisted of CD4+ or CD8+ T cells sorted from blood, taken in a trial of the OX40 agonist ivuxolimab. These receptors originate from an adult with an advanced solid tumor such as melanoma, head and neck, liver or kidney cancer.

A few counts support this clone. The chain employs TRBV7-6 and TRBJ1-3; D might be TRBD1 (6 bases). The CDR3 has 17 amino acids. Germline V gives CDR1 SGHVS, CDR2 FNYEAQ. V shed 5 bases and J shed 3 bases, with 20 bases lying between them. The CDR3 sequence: CASSPRLRTEIGNTIYF. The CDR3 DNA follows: TGTGCCAGCAGCCCCCGTCTGAGGACAGAAATTGGAAACACCATATATTTT.

The CDR3 loop is CASSVRQGGAYEQYF. The CDR3 DNA follows: TGTGCCAGCAGCGTCCGACAGGGAGGGGCCTACGAGCAGTACTTC. The chain couples TRBV7-6 to TRBJ2-7, with D perhaps TRBD1 or TRBD2 (7 bases each). Trimming left V 5 bases short and J 2 bases short, with 16 bases between. The CDR3 is 15 amino acids. From germline, CDR1 is SGHVS and CDR2 FNYEAQ.

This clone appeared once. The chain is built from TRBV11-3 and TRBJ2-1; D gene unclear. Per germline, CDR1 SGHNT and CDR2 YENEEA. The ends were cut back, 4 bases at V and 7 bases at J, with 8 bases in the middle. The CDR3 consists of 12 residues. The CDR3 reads CASSSRTNEQFF. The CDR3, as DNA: TGTGCCAGCAGCTCCAGAACTAATGAGCAGTTCTTC.

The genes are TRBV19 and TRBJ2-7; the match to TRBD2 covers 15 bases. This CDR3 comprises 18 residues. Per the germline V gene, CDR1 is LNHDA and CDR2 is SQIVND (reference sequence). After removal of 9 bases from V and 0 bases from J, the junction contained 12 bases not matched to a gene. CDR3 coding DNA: TGTGCCAGCAGCCCCCGGACTAGCGGGGGGGCCAGCTCCTACGAGCAGTACTTC. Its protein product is CASSPRTSGGASSYEQYF.

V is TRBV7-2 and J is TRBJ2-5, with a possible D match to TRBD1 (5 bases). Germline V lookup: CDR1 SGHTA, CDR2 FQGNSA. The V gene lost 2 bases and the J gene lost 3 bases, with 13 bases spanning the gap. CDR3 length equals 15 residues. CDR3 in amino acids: CASSLFDRKEETQYF. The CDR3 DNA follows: TGTGCCAGCAGCTTATTCGACAGAAAAGAAGAGACCCAGTACTTC. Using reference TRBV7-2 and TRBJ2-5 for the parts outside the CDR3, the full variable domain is GAGVSQSPSNKVTEKGKDVELRCDPISGHTALYWYRQSLGQGLEFLIYFQGNSAPDKSGLPSDRFSAERTGGSVSTLTIQRTQQEDSAVYLCASSLFDRKEETQYFGPGTRLLVL.

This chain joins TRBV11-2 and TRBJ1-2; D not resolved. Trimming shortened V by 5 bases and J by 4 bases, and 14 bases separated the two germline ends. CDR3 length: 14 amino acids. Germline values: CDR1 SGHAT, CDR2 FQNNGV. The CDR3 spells CASSRAGKFYGYTF. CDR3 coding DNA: TGTGCCAGCAGCCGCGCCGGGAAATTCTATGGCTACACCTTC.

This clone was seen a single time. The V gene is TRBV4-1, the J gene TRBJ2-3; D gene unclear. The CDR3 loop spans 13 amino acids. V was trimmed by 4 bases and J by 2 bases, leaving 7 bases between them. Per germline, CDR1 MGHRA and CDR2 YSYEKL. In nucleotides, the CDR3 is TGCGCCAGCAGCCCCCTTGTCACAGATACGCAGTATTTT. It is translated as CASSPLVTDTQYF.

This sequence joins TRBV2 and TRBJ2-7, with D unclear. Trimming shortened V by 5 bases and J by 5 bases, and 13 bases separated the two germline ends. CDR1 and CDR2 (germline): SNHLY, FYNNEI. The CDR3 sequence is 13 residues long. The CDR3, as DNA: TGTGCCAGCAGTTCCGACACCCCCGACGAGCAGTACTTC. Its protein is CASSSDTPDEQYF.

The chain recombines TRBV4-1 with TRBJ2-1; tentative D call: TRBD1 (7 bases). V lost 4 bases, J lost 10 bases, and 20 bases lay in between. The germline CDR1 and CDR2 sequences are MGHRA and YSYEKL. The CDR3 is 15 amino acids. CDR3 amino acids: CASSPKAFQGGEQFF. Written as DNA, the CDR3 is TGCGCCAGCAGCCCCAAGGCATTTCAGGGGGGCGAGCAGTTCTTC.

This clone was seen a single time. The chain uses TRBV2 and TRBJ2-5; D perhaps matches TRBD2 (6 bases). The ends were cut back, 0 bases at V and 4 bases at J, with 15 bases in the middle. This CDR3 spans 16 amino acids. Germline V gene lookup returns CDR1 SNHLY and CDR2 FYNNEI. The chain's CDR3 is CASSEALGGRGETQYF. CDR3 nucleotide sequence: TGTGCCAGCAGTGAAGCGCTAGGCGGGCGGGGAGAGACCCAGTACTTC.

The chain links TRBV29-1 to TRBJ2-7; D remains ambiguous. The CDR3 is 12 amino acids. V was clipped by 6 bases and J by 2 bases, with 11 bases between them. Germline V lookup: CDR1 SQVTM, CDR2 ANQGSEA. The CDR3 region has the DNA TGCAGCGTCCGGGCCAACACCTACGAGCAGTACTTC. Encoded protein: CSVRANTYEQYF.

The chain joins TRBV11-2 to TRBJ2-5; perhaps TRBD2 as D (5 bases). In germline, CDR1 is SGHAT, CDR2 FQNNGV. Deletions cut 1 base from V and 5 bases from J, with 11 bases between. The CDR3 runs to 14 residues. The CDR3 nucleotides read TGTGCCAGCAGCTTAGTCGGGGTACCCGAGACCCAGTACTTC. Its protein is CASSLVGVPETQYF.

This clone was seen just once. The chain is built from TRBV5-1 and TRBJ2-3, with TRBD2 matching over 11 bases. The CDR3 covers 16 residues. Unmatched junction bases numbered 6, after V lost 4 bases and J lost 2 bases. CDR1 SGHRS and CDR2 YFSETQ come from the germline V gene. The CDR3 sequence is CASSKLTSGDTDTQYF. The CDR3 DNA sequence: TGCGCCAGCAGCAAGTTGACTAGCGGGGACACAGATACGCAGTATTTT.

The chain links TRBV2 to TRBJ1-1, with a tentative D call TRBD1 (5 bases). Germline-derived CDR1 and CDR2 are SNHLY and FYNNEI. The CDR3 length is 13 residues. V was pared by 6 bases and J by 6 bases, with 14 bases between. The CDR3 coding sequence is TGTGCCAGCAGCTCTGATCGGGGGGCTGAAGCTTTCTTT. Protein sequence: CASSSDRGAEAFF.

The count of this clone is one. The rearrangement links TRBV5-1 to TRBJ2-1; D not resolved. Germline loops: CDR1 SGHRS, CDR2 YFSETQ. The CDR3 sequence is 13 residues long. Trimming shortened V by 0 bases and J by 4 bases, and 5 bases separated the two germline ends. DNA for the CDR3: TGCGCCAGCAGCTTGGGACTTTACAATGAGCAGTTCTTC. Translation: CASSLGLYNEQFF.

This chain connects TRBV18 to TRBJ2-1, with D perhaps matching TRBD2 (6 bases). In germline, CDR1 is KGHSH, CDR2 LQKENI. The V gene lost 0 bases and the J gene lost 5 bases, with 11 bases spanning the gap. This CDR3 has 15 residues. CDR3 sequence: CASSPPASVNNEQFF. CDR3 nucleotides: TGTGCCAGCTCACCACCGGCTAGCGTGAACAATGAGCAGTTCTTC.

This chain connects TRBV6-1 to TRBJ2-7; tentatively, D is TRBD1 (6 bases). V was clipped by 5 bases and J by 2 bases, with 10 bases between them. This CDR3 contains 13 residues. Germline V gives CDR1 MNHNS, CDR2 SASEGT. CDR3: CASSLQGPYEQYF. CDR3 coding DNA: TGTGCCAGCAGTCTACAGGGACCCTACGAGCAGTACTTC.

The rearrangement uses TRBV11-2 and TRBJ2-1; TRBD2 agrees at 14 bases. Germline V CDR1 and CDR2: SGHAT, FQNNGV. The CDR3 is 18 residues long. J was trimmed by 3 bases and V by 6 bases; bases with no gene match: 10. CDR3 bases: TGTGCCAGCAGACAGGGGACTAGCGGGAGAGAGGGCTACAATGAGCAGTTCTTC. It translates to CASRQGTSGREGYNEQFF.

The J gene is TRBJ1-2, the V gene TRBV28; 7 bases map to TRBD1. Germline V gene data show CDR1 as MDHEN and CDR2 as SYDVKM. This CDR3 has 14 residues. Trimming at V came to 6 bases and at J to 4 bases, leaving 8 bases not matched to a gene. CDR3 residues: CASSPGQEFYGYTF. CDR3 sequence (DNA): TGTGCCAGCAGCCCAGGACAGGAATTCTATGGCTACACCTTC.

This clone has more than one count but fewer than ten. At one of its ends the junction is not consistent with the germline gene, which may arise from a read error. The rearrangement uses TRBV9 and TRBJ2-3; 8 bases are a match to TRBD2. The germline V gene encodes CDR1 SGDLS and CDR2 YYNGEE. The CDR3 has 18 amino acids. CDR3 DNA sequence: TGTGCCAGCAGTGTAGCTGCGGGGGGCCGGTGGGGCACAGATACGCAGTATTTT. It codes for CASSVAAGGRWGTDTQYF. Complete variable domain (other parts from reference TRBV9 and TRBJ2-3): DSGVTQTPKHLITATGQRVTLRCSPRSGDLSVYWYQQSLDQGLQFLIQYYNGEERAKGNILERFSAQQFPDLHSELNLSSLELGDSALYFCASSVAAGGRWGTDTQYFGPGTRLTVL.

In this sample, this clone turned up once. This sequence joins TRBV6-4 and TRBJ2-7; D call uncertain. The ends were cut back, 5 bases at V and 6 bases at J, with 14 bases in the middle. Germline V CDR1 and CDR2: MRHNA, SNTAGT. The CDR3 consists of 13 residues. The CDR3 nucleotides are TGTGCCAGCAGTACGGCAGTGGGTCGCGAGCAGTACTTC. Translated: CASSTAVGREQYF.

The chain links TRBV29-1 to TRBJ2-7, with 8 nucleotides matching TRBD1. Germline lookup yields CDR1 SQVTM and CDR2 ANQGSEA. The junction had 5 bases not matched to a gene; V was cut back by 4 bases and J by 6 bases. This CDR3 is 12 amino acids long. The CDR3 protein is CSVGTGWGEQYF. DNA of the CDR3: TGCAGCGTTGGGACAGGGTGGGGCGAGCAGTACTTC.

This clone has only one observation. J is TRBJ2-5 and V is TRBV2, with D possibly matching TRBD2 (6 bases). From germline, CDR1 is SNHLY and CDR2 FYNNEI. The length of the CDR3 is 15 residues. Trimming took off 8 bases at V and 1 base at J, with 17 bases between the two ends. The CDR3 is CASARSAGSQETQYF. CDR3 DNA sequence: TGTGCCAGCGCGAGGTCAGCGGGTTCCCAAGAGACCCAGTACTTC.

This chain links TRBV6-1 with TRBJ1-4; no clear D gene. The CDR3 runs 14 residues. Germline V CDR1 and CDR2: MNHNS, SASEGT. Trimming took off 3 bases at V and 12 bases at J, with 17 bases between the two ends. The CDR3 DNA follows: TGTGCCAGCAGTGATTTAGGACGGACCGATGAACTGTTTTTT. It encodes CASSDLGRTDELFF.

The CDR3 DNA follows: TGTGCCAGCAGTTACTCCCTCCCTTCAACTGGAAACACCATATATTTT. As protein: CASSYSLPSTGNTIYF. The chain recombines TRBV6-5 with TRBJ1-3; no definite D call. The CDR3 is 16 residues long. The germline CDR1 and CDR2 sequences are MNHEY and SVGAGI. Trimming cost V 0 bases and J 2 bases, with 11 bases left between them.

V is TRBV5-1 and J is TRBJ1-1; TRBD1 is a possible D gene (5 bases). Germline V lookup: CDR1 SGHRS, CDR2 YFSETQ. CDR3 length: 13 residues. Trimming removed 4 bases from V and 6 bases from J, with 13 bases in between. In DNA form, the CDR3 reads TGCGCCAGCAGCGCCCAGGGTGCTGCTGAAGCTTTCTTT. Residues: CASSAQGAAEAFF. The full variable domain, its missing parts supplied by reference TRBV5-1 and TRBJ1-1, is KAGVTQTPRYLIKTRGQQVTLSCSPISGHRSVSWYQQTPGQGLQFLFEYFSETQRNKGNFPGRFSGRQFSNSRSEMNVSTLELGDSALYLCASSAQGAAEAFFGQGTRLTVV.

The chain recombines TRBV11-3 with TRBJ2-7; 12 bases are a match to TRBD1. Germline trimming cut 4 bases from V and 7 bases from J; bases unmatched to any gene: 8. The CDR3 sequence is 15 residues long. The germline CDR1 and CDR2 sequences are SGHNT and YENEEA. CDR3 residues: CASSSGQGASREQYF. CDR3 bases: TGTGCCAGCAGCTCGGGACAGGGGGCTTCTAGAGAGCAGTACTTC.

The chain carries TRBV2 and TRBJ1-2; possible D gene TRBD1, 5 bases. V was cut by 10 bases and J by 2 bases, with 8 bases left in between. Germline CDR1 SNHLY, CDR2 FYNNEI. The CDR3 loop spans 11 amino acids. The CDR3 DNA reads TGTGCCACAACAGGAAACTATGGCTACACCTTC. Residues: CATTGNYGYTF.